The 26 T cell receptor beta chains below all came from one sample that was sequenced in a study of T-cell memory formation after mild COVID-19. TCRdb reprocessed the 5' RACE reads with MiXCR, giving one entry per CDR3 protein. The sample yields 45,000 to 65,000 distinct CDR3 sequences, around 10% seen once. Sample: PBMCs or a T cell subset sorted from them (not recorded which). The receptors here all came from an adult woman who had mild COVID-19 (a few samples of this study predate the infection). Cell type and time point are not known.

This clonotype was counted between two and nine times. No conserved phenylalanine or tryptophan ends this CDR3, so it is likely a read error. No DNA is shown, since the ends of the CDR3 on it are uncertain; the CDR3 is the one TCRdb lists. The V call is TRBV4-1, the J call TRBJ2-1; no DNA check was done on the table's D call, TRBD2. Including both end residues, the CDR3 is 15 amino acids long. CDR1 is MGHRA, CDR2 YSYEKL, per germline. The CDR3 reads CASSQDLASGKIGPL.

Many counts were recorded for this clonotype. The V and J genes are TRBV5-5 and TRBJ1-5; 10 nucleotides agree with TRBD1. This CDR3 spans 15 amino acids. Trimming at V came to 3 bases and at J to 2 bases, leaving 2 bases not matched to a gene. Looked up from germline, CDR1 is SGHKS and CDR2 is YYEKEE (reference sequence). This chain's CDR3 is CASSWGTGGNQPQHF. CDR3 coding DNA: TGTGCCAGCAGCTGGGGGACAGGGGGCAATCAGCCCCAGCATTTT.

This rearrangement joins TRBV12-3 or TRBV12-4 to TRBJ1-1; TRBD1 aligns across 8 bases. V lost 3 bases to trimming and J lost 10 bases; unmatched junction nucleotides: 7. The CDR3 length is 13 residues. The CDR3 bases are TGTGCCAGCAGTTTTCGGCAGGGGGCGGGAGCTTTCTTT. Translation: CASSFRQGAGAFF.

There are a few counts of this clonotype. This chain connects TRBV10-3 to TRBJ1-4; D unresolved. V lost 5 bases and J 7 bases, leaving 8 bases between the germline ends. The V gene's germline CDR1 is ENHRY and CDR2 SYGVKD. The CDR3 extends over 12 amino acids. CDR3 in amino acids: CAISRDPEKLFF. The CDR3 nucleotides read TGTGCCATCAGTAGAGACCCTGAAAAACTGTTTTTT.

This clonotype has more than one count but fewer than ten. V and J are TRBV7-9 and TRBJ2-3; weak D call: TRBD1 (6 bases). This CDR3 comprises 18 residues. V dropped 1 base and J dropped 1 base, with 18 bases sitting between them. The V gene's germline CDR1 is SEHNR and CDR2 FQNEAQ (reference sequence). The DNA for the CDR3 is TGTGCCAGCAGCTTAGGCCTCAAAACAGGGTGGGGCACAGATACGCAGTATTTT. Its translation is CASSLGLKTGWGTDTQYF.

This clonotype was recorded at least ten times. This chain's CDR3 is CASSEPGRHTF. For the CDR3, the DNA is TGTGCCAGCAGCGAACCTGGACGGCACACCTTC. The gene calls are TRBV6-2 or TRBV6-3 and TRBJ1-2; D remains ambiguous. CDR1 and CDR2 (germline): MNHEY, SVGEGT. V lost 6 bases and J 12 bases, leaving 14 bases between the germline ends. CDR3 length: 11 residues.

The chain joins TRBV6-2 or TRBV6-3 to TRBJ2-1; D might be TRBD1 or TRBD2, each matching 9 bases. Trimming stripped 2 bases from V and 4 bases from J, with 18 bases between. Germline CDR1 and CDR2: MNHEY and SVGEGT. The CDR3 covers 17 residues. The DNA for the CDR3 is TGTGCCAGCAGTTACCGGCTAGCGGGGACAGGGTACAATGAGCAGTTCTTC. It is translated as CASSYRLAGTGYNEQFF.

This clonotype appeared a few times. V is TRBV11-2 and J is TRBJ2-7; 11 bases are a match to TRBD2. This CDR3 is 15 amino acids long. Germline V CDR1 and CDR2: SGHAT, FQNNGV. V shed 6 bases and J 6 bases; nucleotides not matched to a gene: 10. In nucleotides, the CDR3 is TGTGCCAGCAGGGCCGGGACTAGCGGCTCGGGCGAGCAGTACTTC. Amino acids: CASRAGTSGSGEQYF.

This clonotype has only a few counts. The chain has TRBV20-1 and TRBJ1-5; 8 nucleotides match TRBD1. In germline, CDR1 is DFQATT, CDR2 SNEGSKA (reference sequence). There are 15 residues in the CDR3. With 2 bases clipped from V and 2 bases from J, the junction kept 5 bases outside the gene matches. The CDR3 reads CSARLTGGGNQPQHF. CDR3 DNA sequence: TGCAGTGCTAGATTAACAGGGGGTGGCAATCAGCCCCAGCATTTT.

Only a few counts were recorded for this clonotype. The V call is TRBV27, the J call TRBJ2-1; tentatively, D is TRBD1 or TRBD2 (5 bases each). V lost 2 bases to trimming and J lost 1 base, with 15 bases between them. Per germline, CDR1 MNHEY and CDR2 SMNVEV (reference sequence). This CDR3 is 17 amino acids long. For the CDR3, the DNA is TGTGCCAGCAGTTTAGGATCAGGGACGGGGTCCTACAATGAGCAGTTCTTC. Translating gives CASSLGSGTGSYNEQFF.

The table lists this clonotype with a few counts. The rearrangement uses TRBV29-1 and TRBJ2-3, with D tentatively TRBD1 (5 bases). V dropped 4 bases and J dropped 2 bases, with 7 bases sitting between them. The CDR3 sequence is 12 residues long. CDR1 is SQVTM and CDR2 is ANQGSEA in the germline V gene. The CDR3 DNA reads TGCAGCGTTGGGGGCGACACAGATACGCAGTATTTT. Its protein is CSVGGDTDTQYF.

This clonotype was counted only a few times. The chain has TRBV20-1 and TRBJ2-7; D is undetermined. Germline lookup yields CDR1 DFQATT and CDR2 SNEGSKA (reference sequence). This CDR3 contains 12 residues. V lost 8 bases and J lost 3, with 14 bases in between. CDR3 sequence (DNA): TGCAGTCCCCGATTCCAAAGCTACGAGCAGTACTTC. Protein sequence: CSPRFQSYEQYF.

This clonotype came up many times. The CDR3 DNA is TGTGCCAGCAGTTTGTTCCAGGGAGGTAGTGCGCCCCTCCACTTT. This translates into CASSLFQGGSAPLHF. The chain carries TRBV27 and TRBJ1-6; a weak D match, TRBD1 (5 bases). V was cut by 3 bases and J by 13 bases, with 19 bases left in between. CDR1 is MNHEY, CDR2 SMNVEV, per germline (reference sequence). The CDR3 extends over 15 amino acids.

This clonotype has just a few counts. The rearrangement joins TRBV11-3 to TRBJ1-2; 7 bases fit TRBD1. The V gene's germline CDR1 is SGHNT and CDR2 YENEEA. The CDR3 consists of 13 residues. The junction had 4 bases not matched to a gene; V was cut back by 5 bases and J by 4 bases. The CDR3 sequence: CASSRRDSYGYTF. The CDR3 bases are TGTGCCAGCAGCCGTCGGGACAGCTATGGCTACACCTTC.

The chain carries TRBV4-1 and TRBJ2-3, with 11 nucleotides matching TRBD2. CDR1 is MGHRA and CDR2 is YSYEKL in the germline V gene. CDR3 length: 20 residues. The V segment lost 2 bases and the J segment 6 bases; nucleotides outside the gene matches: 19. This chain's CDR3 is CASSQPALAGERNRSDTQYF. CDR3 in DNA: TGCGCCAGCAGCCAACCCGCACTAGCGGGAGAGCGTAACAGGTCTGATACGCAGTATTTT.

This chain's CDR3 is CASSLGQRGNGYTF. The CDR3 region has the DNA TGTGCCAGCAGTTTAGGACAGCGCGGGAATGGCTACACCTTC. The rearrangement uses TRBV27 and TRBJ1-2; tentative D call: TRBD1 (6 bases). CDR3 size: 14 residues. The germline CDR1 and CDR2 sequences are MNHEY and SMNVEV (reference sequence). The V end was cut by 2 bases, the J end by 6 bases, with 13 bases between.

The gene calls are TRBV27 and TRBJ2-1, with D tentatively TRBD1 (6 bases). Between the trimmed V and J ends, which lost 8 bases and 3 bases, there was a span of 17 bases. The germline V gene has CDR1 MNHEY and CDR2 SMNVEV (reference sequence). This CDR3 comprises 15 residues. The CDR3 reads CASPPSEQGYNEQFF. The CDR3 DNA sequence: TGTGCCAGCCCGCCTTCGGAACAGGGCTACAATGAGCAGTTCTTC.

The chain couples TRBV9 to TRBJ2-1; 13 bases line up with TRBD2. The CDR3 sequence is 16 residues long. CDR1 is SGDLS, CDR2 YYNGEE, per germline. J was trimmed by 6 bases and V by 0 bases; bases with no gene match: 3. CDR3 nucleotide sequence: TGTGCCAGCAGCGTAGCACTAGCGGGGGGGATCAATGAGCAGTTCTTC. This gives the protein CASSVALAGGINEQFF.

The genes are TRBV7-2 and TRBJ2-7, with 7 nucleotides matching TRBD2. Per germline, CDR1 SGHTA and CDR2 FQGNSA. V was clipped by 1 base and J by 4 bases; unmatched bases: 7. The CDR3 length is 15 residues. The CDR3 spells CASSLGGGRAYEQYF. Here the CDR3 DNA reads TGTGCCAGCAGCTTAGGCGGGGGAAGAGCATACGAGCAGTACTTC.

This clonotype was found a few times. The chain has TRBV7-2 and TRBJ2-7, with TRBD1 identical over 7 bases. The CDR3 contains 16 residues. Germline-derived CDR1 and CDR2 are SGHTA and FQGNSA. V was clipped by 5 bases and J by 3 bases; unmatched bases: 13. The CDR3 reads CASSLRGQSQVYEQYF. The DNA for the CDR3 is TGTGCCAGCAGCCTAAGGGGACAGTCTCAGGTCTACGAGCAGTACTTC.

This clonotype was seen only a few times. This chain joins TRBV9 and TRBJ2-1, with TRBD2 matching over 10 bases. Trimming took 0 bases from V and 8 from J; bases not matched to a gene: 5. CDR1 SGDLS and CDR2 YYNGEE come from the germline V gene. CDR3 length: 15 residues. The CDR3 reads CASSVGPSGSYEQFF. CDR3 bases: TGTGCCAGCAGCGTAGGGCCTAGCGGGAGTTATGAGCAGTTCTTC.

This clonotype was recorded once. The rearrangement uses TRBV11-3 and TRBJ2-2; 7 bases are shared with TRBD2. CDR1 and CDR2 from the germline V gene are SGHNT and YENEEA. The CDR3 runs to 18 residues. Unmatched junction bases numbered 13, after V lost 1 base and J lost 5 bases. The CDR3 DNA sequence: TGTGCCAGCAGCTTAGGGTTAGGCGGGAGCCTGCAAACCGGGGAGCTGTTTTTT. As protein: CASSLGLGGSLQTGELFF.

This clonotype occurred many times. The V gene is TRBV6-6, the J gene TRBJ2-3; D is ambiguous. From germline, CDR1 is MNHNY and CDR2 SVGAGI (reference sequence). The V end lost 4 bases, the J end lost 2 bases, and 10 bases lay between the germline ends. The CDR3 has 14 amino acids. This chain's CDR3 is CASSFSLFTDTQYF. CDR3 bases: TGTGCCAGCAGTTTTAGCCTCTTCACAGATACGCAGTATTTT.

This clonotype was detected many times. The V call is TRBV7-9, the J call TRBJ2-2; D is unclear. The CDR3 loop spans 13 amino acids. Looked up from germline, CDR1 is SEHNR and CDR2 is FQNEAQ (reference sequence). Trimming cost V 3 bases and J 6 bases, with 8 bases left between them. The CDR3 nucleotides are TGTGCCAGCAGCTTCCGGTGGGCCGGGGAGCTGTTTTTT. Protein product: CASSFRWAGELFF.

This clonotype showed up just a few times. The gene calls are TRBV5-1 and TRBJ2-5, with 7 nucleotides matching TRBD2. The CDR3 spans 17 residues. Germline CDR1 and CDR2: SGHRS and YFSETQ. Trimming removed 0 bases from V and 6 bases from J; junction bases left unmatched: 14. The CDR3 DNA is TGCGCCAGCAGCTTGGCCGCGAGGGAGCGGGAAAGGAAGACCCAGTACTTC. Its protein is CASSLAARERERKTQYF. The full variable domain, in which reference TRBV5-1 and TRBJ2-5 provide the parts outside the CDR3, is KAGVTQTPRYLIKTRGQQVTLSCSPISGHRSVSWYQQTPGQGLQFLFEYFSETQRNKGNFPGRFSGRQFSNSRSEMNVSTLELGDSALYLCASSLAARERERKTQYFGPGTRLLVL.

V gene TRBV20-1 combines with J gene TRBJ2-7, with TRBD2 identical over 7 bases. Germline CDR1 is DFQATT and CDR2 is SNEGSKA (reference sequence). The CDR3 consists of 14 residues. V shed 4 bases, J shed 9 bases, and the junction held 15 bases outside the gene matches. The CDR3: CSATHRDYRLLQYF. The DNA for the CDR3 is TGCAGTGCTACACACCGGGACTACCGCTTGTTGCAGTACTTC.